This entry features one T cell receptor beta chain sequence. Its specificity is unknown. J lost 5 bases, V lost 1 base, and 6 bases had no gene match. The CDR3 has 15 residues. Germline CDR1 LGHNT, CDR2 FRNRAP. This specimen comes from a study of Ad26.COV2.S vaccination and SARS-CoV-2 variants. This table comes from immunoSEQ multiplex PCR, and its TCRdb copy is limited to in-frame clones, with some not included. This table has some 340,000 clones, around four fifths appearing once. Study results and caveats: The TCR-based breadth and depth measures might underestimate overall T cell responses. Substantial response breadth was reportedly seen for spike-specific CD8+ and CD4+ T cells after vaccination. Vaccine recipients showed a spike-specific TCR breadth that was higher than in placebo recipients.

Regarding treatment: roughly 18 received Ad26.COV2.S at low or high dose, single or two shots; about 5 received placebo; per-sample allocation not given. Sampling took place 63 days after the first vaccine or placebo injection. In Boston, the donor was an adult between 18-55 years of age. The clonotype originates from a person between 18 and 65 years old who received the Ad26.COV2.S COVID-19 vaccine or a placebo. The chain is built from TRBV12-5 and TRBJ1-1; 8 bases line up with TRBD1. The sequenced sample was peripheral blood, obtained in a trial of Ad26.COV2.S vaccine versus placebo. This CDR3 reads CASGLGQGASTEAFF. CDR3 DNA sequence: TGTGCTAGTGGTTTGGGTCAGGGGGCTAGTACTGAAGCTTTCTTT.